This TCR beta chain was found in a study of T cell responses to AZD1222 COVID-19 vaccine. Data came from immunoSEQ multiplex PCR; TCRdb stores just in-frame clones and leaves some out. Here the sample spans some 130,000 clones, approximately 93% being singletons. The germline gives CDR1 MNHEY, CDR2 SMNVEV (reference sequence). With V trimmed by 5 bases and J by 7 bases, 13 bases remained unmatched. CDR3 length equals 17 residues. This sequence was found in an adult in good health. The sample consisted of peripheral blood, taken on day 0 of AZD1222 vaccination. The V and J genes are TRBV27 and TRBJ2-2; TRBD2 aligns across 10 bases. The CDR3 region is CASSPYPSGRIHGELFF. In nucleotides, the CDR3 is TGTGCCAGCAGTCCGTACCCTAGCGGGAGAATCCACGGGGAGCTGTTTTTT.